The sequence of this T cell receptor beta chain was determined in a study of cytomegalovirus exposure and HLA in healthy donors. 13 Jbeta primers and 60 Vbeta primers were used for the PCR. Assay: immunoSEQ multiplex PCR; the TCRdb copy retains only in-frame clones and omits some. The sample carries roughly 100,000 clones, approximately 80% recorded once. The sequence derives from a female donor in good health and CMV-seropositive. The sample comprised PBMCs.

The CDR3 is CASSRRTGGDGYTF. For the CDR3, the DNA is TGTGCCAGCAGCCGGCGGACAGGGGGGGATGGCTACACCTTC. V usage is TRBV11-2 and J usage is TRBJ1-2; 10 bases are shared with TRBD1. The CDR3 totals 14 residues. With 5 bases clipped from V and 6 bases from J, the junction kept 6 bases outside the gene matches. CDR1 is SGHAT, CDR2 FQNNGV, per germline.